The rows below give T cell receptor beta chains drawn from one sample of a study of early T cells in non-severe SARS-CoV-2 infection. TCRdb re-called the 5' RACE reads with MiXCR, one entry per CDR3 protein. The table lists roughly 80,000 distinct CDR3 sequences, over 9% of them singletons, with 4.8% in the top ten. Sequencing input: whole blood. The source is an adult who was a healthcare worker with PCR-confirmed SARS-CoV-2 infection or an uninfected control (not recorded which). CDR3s include the opening cysteine and the closing phenylalanine or tryptophan. The D gene is left open where the match is weak. The size field is filled for only some rows; it gives once, few, many or a size class.

clone_size | cdr3_length | j_call | v_call | d_call | cdr3_nt | cdr3_aa
many | 15 | TRBJ2-2 | TRBV11-2 | NA | TGTGCCAGCAGCTTAGAACCCTCGAACACCGGGGAGCTGTTTTTT | CASSLEPSNTGELFF
few | 12 | TRBJ1-6 | TRBV2 | TRBD1 | TGTGCCGCCGGGACAGTAAATTCACCCCTCCACTTT | CAAGTVNSPLHF
NA | 16 | TRBJ2-2 | TRBV27 | TRBD1 | TGTGCCAGCAGGTCACGGCTTACAGGGGGTGTGGGGGAGCTGTTTTTT | CASRSRLTGGVGELFF
few | 14 | TRBJ2-7 | TRBV28 | NA | TGTGCCAGCAGTTCGCCCGGAGACTCCTACGAGCAGTACTTC | CASSSPGDSYEQYF
few | 15 | TRBJ2-2 | TRBV9 | TRBD2 | TGTGCCAGCAGCGTGGGGCGGGAGCATGACGGGGAGCTGTTTTTT | CASSVGREHDGELFF
NA | 14 | TRBJ2-1 | TRBV12-3/TRBV12-4 | NA | TGTGCCAGCAGTCACAAAGGAGGGTACAATGAGCAGTTCTTC | CASSHKGGYNEQFF
many | 11 | TRBJ1-3 | TRBV30 | NA | TGTGCCTGGACCCCGGAAAACACCATATATTTT | CAWTPENTIYF
many | 13 | TRBJ2-2 | TRBV20-1 | NA | TGCAGTGCTATGGTCGCGAACACCGGGGAGCTGTTTTTT | CSAMVANTGELFF
many | 15 | TRBJ1-1 | TRBV28 | NA | TGTGCCAGCAGTGCCGTAGGGCAGGGTAAAGGAGAAGCTTTCTTT | CASSAVGQGKGEAFF
many | 12 | TRBJ2-5 | TRBV20-1 | NA | TGCAGTGCTACCAGGGAGCAAGAGACCCAGTACTTC | CSATREQETQYF
many | 12 | TRBJ1-5 | TRBV28 | NA | TGTGCCAGCAGACGGGCGGGGCAGCCCCAGCATTTT | CASRRAGQPQHF
few | 13 | TRBJ1-2 | TRBV2 | NA | TGTGCTACACAGCAGGGATTTAACTATGGCTACACCTTC | CATQQGFNYGYTF
few | 18 | TRBJ2-3 | TRBV6-1 | TRBD2 | TGTGCCAGCAACGGACTAGCGGGAGGGCCGTCTAACACAGATACGCAGTATTTT | CASNGLAGGPSNTDTQYF
few | 16 | TRBJ2-6 | TRBV25-1 | NA | TGTGCCAGCAGTGAATATGAAGGTTCTGGGGCCAACGTCCTGACTTTC | CASSEYEGSGANVLTF
few | 15 | TRBJ2-3 | TRBV5-4 | NA | TGTGCCAGCAGCGCGCCCGGGACTAGCACAGATACGCAGTATTTT | CASSAPGTSTDTQYF
many | 14 | TRBJ1-2 | TRBV14 | NA | TGTGCCAGCAGCCAAGGTCCGACGGTCTATGGCTACACCTTC | CASSQGPTVYGYTF
NA | 12 | TRBJ2-1 | TRBV30 | NA | TGTGCCTGGACTCTAGGGTACAATGAGCAGTTCTTC | CAWTLGYNEQFF
many | 13 | TRBJ2-2 | TRBV7-2 | NA | TGTGCCAGCAGCTTAGTCCCCACCGGGGAGCTGTTTTTT | CASSLVPTGELFF
few | 18 | TRBJ2-3 | TRBV7-2 | TRBD2 | TGTGCCAGCAGCTTAGACCCCCCGGGAGGGCTAGGCACAGATACGCAGTATTTT | CASSLDPPGGLGTDTQYF
NA | 14 | TRBJ2-7 | TRBV5-1 | TRBD2 | TGCGCCAGCAGCCCCTATAGCGGGGAGTACGAGCAGTACTTC | CASSPYSGEYEQYF
many | 14 | TRBJ2-5 | TRBV6-2/TRBV6-3 | NA | TGTGCCAGCAGTCCGCACAACGGTGCGAAGACCCAGTACTTC | CASSPHNGAKTQYF
many | 15 | TRBJ1-5 | TRBV2 | TRBD1 | TGTGCCAGCAGTGAAGGAGGGGGCCGCAATCAGCCCCAGCATTTT | CASSEGGGRNQPQHF
many | 13 | TRBJ2-3 | TRBV28 | NA | TGTGCCAGCAGGCCTGAGTGGTCAGATACGCAGTATTTT | CASRPEWSDTQYF
many | 11 | TRBJ2-5 | TRBV20-1 | NA | TGCAGTGCCCCCGGGGAAGAGACCCAGTACTTC | CSAPGEETQYF
few | 13 | TRBJ1-1 | TRBV7-2 | NA | TGTGCCAGCAGCTTAGGCGGGGGGCGTCGGGCTTTCTTT | CASSLGGGRRAFF
few | 16 | TRBJ2-6 | TRBV28 | NA | TGTGCCAGCAGCTCGACGGGATTCTCTGGGGCCAACGTCCTGACTTTC | CASSSTGFSGANVLTF
NA | 15 | TRBJ2-4 | TRBV5-1 | TRBD1 | TGCGCCAGCAGCCCTGGGACAGGGGTCAAAAACATTCAGTACTTC | CASSPGTGVKNIQYF
many | 14 | TRBJ1-1 | TRBV20-1 | NA | TGCAGTGCCCCTCTTCCCAGAGAGAACACTGAAGCTTTCTTT | CSAPLPRENTEAFF
many | 14 | TRBJ1-5 | TRBV27 | NA | TGTGCCAGCAGTCCGGGTTATAGCAATCAGCCCCAGCATTTT | CASSPGYSNQPQHF
NA | 15 | TRBJ2-2 | TRBV5-3 | NA | TGTGCCAGAAGCTTGGCTCCAGGAAAAACCGGGGAGCTGTTTTTT | CARSLAPGKTGELFF
many | 15 | TRBJ2-7 | TRBV28 | NA | TGTGCCAGCAGTTTAAGGTCAGGACCTTCAGGCGAGCAGTACTTC | CASSLRSGPSGEQYF
NA | 14 | TRBJ2-2 | TRBV6-4 | TRBD2 | TGTGCCAGCAGTCCTAGCGGGAGCACCGGGGAGCTGTTTTTT | CASSPSGSTGELFF
many | 15 | TRBJ2-6 | TRBV12-3/TRBV12-4 | NA | TGTGCCAGCAGTTTAGGGGGCTCCGGGGCCAACGTCCTGACTTTC | CASSLGGSGANVLTF
NA | 14 | TRBJ2-5 | TRBV2 | NA | TGTGCCAGCAGTGAGGGGACGGCTTGGGAGACCCAGTACTTC | CASSEGTAWETQYF
NA | 14 | TRBJ2-7 | TRBV11-2 | TRBD1 | TGTGCCAGCAGCAACTACAGGGGGGCCTACGAGCAGTACTTC | CASSNYRGAYEQYF
NA | 16 | TRBJ2-3 | TRBV5-5 | NA | TGTGCCAGCAGCTTGGAGGCGAGACGGGCCGCAGATACGCAGTATTTT | CASSLEARRAADTQYF
NA | 15 | TRBJ1-1 | TRBV27 | NA | TGTGCCAGCAGTTTCGGCCTGGTGGGGAACACTGAAGCTTTCTTT | CASSFGLVGNTEAFF
few | 14 | TRBJ2-2 | TRBV24-1 | NA | TGTGCCACCAGTGATTTGAGGGACACCGGGGAGCTGTTTTTT | CATSDLRDTGELFF
NA | 14 | TRBJ2-5 | TRBV6-1 | NA | TGTGCCAGCAGTGAAGCGTGGTCTCGGGAGACCCAGTACTTC | CASSEAWSRETQYF
NA | 14 | TRBJ1-5 | TRBV7-6 | NA | TGTGCCAGCAGCTTAGTCTCCGGGGATCAGCCCCAGCATTTT | CASSLVSGDQPQHF
many | 15 | TRBJ2-1 | TRBV4-1 | NA | TGCGCCAGCAGCCCCCTAGGGAGTACCTACAATGAGCAGTTCTTC | CASSPLGSTYNEQFF
few | 13 | TRBJ2-1 | TRBV30 | TRBD2 | TGTGCCCGGAAAACCCATAGCGGGAGGGAGCAGTTCTTC | CARKTHSGREQFF
many | 14 | TRBJ1-2 | TRBV6-4 | TRBD1 | TGTGCCAGCAGTGATGGGGCAGGGGGCTCCGGCTACACCTTC | CASSDGAGGSGYTF
many | 16 | TRBJ2-1 | TRBV6-2/TRBV6-3 | TRBD2 | TGTGCCAGCAGTTCCCATAGCGGGAGAGGGGGCAATGAGCAGTTCTTC | CASSSHSGRGGNEQFF
NA | 15 | TRBJ1-5 | TRBV5-5 | TRBD1 | TGTGCCAGCAGCCGAGGACAGGCATCGAGTCAGCCCCAGCATTTT | CASSRGQASSQPQHF
many | 14 | TRBJ2-3 | TRBV5-4 | NA | TGTGCCAGCAGCCTCCCGAAGCCCACAGATACGCAGTATTTT | CASSLPKPTDTQYF
many | 14 | TRBJ2-5 | TRBV5-1 | NA | TGCGCCAGCAGCTTGAGGCCTGGCGAGGGGACCCAGTACTTC | CASSLRPGEGTQYF
many | 13 | TRBJ2-7 | TRBV12-3/TRBV12-4 | TRBD1 | TGTGCCAGCAGTTTCCAGGGGGACTACGAGCAGTACTTC | CASSFQGDYEQYF
NA | 16 | TRBJ2-1 | TRBV2 | TRBD1 | TGTGCCAGCAGTGCCGGACAGGGGAGCTCCTACAATGAGCAGTTCTTC | CASSAGQGSSYNEQFF
NA | 15 | TRBJ2-2 | TRBV28 | TRBD2 | TGTGCCAGCAGTCTGAGCGGGAGTGGCACCGGGGAGCTGTTTTTT | CASSLSGSGTGELFF
few | 15 | TRBJ2-5 | TRBV7-9 | NA | TGTGCCAGCAGCGCCACCCGGGACTACCAAGAGACCCAGTACTTC | CASSATRDYQETQYF
NA | 13 | TRBJ2-7 | TRBV28 | TRBD2 | TGTGCCAGCGTCTTAGCGGGCTCCTACGAGCAGTACTTC | CASVLAGSYEQYF
few | 15 | TRBJ2-7 | TRBV6-1 | TRBD1 | TGTGCCAGCAGTGAGCCGGGACAGTGGGCCTACGAGCAGTACTTC | CASSEPGQWAYEQYF
few | 16 | TRBJ2-1 | TRBV20-1 | TRBD2 | TGCAGTGCTAGAGATCGATCGGGACTAGCCAACAATGAGCAGTTCTTC | CSARDRSGLANNEQFF